This is a list of T cell receptor beta chains from one sample in a study of CD8 T cells in ankylosing spondylitis. TCRdb passed the 5' RACE reads through MiXCR, listing each CDR3 protein once. This sample has over 110,000 distinct CDR3 sequences; 7% to 9% occur once, and the top ten carry approximately 7%. Sequenced input: synovial fluid, either unsorted or a sorted T cell fraction (not recorded which). All receptors derive from a male donor with ankylosing spondylitis. The CDR3 runs from the conserved cysteine through the conserved F or W. D genes are given only for firm matches. Clone size is shown for a subset of rows, as once, few, many or a class of expanded clone.

few | TRBJ1-5 | TRBD1 | TRBV6-5 | TGTGCCAGCAGTTACTCGACGGCCGGGACAGGGGGCAGGCAGCCCCAGCATTTT | CASSYSTAGTGGRQPQHF
few | TRBJ1-4 | NA | TRBV7-3 | TGTGCCAGCAGCTTAGAGCGGGGGGAAAAACTGTTTTTT | CASSLERGEKLFF
few | TRBJ2-5 | NA | TRBV9 | TGTGCCAGCAGCCCTCGAACTAGCAGGGGGGGTGGCGAGACCCAGTACTTC | CASSPRTSRGGGETQYF
few | TRBJ1-2 | NA | TRBV6-1 | TGTGCCAGCAGCCGCGATGGTTGGGGTGGCTATGGCTACACCTTC | CASSRDGWGGYGYTF
NA | TRBJ2-2 | NA | TRBV20-1 | TGCAGTGCTCCTAAACTCCGGGACACCGGGGAGCTGTTTTTT | CSAPKLRDTGELFF
many | TRBJ1-5 | NA | TRBV6-5 | TGTGCCAGCAGACCTATGGGGCCCCAGCATTTT | CASRPMGPQHF
NA | TRBJ2-2 | TRBD2 | TRBV5-7 | TGTGCCAGCGGCCCTGGACTAGCCGGAGTAAACACCGGGGAGCTGTTTTTT | CASGPGLAGVNTGELFF
NA | TRBJ1-6 | NA | TRBV2 | TGTGCCAGCAGTGGCGACAGCTCCTATAATTCACCCCTCCACTTT | CASSGDSSYNSPLHF
few | TRBJ1-5 | NA | TRBV20-1 | TGCAGTGCTAGAGATGGGGGGGGCAATCAGCCCCAGCATTTT | CSARDGGGNQPQHF
many | TRBJ1-1 | NA | TRBV27 | TGTGCCAGCAGTTCGCTCAGGGGCACCAACACTGAAGCTTTCTTT | CASSSLRGTNTEAFF
NA | TRBJ2-1 | NA | TRBV15 | TGTGCCACCAGCAGAGATGAGACTGGTGAGCAGTTCTTC | CATSRDETGEQFF
few | TRBJ2-7 | NA | TRBV28 | TGTGCCAGCAGCGGGGACGGGGACGCAACCTACGAGCAGTACTTC | CASSGDGDATYEQYF
many | TRBJ1-2 | NA | TRBV5-1 | TGCGCCAGCAGCTTGGAACCGGAGAAAAATCGGAGGTATGGCTACACCTTC | CASSLEPEKNRRYGYTF
NA | TRBJ2-7 | NA | TRBV4-2 | TGTGCCAGCAGCCAAGGAGACGGAAGATACGAGCAGTACTTC | CASSQGDGRYEQYF
many | TRBJ2-7 | NA | TRBV7-2 | TGTGCCAGCAGCTACGCTGCTGACTCCTACGAGCAGTACTTC | CASSYAADSYEQYF
NA | TRBJ1-4 | NA | TRBV2 | TGTGCCAGCAGTGAACTGGGGGGACTACGACTGGGAAAACTGTTTTTT | CASSELGGLRLGKLFF
NA | TRBJ1-2 | NA | TRBV7-2 | TGTGCCAGCAGCTTATTGGTCGGCTATGGCTACACCTTC | CASSLLVGYGYTF
many | TRBJ2-7 | TRBD2 | TRBV7-2 | TGTGCCAGCAGCATTAGCGGGGGCTCCTACGAGCAGTACTTC | CASSISGGSYEQYF
many | TRBJ2-1 | NA | TRBV9 | TGTGCCAGCAGCCCTACACCGAGCTCCTACAATGAGCAGTTCTTC | CASSPTPSSYNEQFF
many | TRBJ2-7 | NA | TRBV5-1 | TGCGCCAGCAGCATGGGACCCTACGAGCAGTACTTC | CASSMGPYEQYF
many | TRBJ2-1 | NA | TRBV7-9 | TGTGCCAGCAGCTCGGGACTGTCCACTCGCAATGAGCAGTTCTTC | CASSSGLSTRNEQFF
many | TRBJ1-5 | NA | TRBV7-9 | TGTGCCAGCAGCGCTCGAAGGAATCAGCCCCAGCATTTT | CASSARRNQPQHF
many | TRBJ1-5 | NA | TRBV28 | TGTGCCAGCAGTTTAGGCGGCCGAGGGAGTGGTCAGCCCCAGCATTTT | CASSLGGRGSGQPQHF
NA | TRBJ2-2 | NA | TRBV18 | TGTGCCAGCTCATCAACCGGTTTAGCGGCGAACACCGGGGAGCTGTTTTTT | CASSSTGLAANTGELFF
many | TRBJ2-2 | TRBD1 | TRBV5-6 | TGTGCCAGCAGCCTAACAGGGGCCACCGGGGAGCTGTTTTTT | CASSLTGATGELFF
NA | TRBJ2-1 | NA | TRBV5-1 | TGCGCCAGCAGCTTGAACAGAATATACAATGAGCAGTTCTTC | CASSLNRIYNEQFF
many | TRBJ2-3 | TRBD1 | TRBV20-1 | TGCAGTCCACGGGACAGGGGGTTTAATACGCAGTATTTT | CSPRDRGFNTQYF
many | TRBJ2-7 | NA | TRBV7-9 | TGTGCCAGCAGCTCCCCCGGACTAAACTACGAGCAGTACTTC | CASSSPGLNYEQYF
many | TRBJ2-7 | NA | TRBV10-3 | TGTGCCTCCAGTCTCCCTGAGGACGAGCAGTACTTC | CASSLPEDEQYF
NA | TRBJ2-5 | NA | TRBV6-5 | TGTGCCAGCAGTTACTCGTTTGGGCTAGAAGGGACCCAGTACTTC | CASSYSFGLEGTQYF
many | TRBJ1-1 | NA | TRBV28 | TGTGCCAGCAGTCAGACCCCATTGAGAGCTTTCTTT | CASSQTPLRAFF
NA | TRBJ2-1 | TRBD1 | TRBV13 | TGTGCCAGCAGTTTAGGATTTGTGGGATGGGACAGGGAGTCCCCCGCACCCTACAATGAGCAGTTCTTC | CASSLGFVGWDRESPAPYNEQFF
many | TRBJ2-5 | TRBD2 | TRBV5-1 | TGCGCCAGCAGCTTGGCGGGGACTAGCGAGGAGACCCAGTACTTC | CASSLAGTSEETQYF
many | TRBJ1-2 | NA | TRBV20-1 | TGCATAATTTGGGATGGAGTGTATGGCTACACCTTC | CIIWDGVYGYTF
many | TRBJ1-2 | TRBD1 | TRBV20-1 | TGCAGTGCTAGGGTGTCGGACAGGGGGCTGAGCTACACCTTC | CSARVSDRGLSYTF
few | TRBJ1-2 | NA | TRBV7-9 | TGTGCCAGCAGCTACCAGGGAAATGGCTACACCTTC | CASSYQGNGYTF
many | TRBJ2-1 | NA | TRBV20-1 | TGCAGTGCTCGGGACACTCTTAGCTCCTACAATGAGCAGTTCTTC | CSARDTLSSYNEQFF
NA | TRBJ2-3 | NA | TRBV4-2 | TGTGCCAGCAGCCGCGTGGGGAGCACAGATACGCAGTATTTT | CASSRVGSTDTQYF
many | TRBJ2-2 | NA | TRBV5-1 | TGCGCCAGCAGTGAACAGGACCAGACCGGGGAGCTGTTTTTT | CASSEQDQTGELFF
NA | TRBJ2-7 | TRBD2 | TRBV20-1 | TGCAGTGCTACTACGGGGATAGCGGGGAGGAACGAGCAGTACTTC | CSATTGIAGRNEQYF
few | TRBJ1-5 | NA | TRBV6-6 | TGTGCCAGCAAGGGCTTGTCGCCCCAGCATTTT | CASKGLSPQHF
many | TRBJ2-4 | NA | TRBV29-1 | TGCAGCGTTGAAGATGTAAGAGGGAACATTCAGTACTTC | CSVEDVRGNIQYF
many | TRBJ2-1 | TRBD2 | TRBV6-2/TRBV6-3 | TGTGCCAGCAACGGACTAGCGGGAGGTGAGCAGTTCTTC | CASNGLAGGEQFF
few | TRBJ2-2 | NA | TRBV5-1 | TGCGCCAGCAGCTCACCGGACAGAAGCACCGGGGAGCTGTTTTTT | CASSSPDRSTGELFF
NA | TRBJ1-2 | NA | TRBV7-2 | TGTGCCAGCAGCTTGACAGGCTATGGCTACACCTTC | CASSLTGYGYTF
NA | TRBJ1-5 | NA | TRBV6-2/TRBV6-3 | TGTGCCAGCAGTTACGAGCTATATCAGCCCCAGCATTTT | CASSYELYQPQHF
medium-sized | TRBJ2-3 | TRBD1 | TRBV11-1 | TGTGCCAGCAGTCGTAGGACAGGGGGCGACGATACGCAGTATTTT | CASSRRTGGDDTQYF
few | TRBJ1-2 | TRBD1 | TRBV28 | TGTGCCAGCAGATATAAGGGGGCGGAGGGTGCCTCTGGCTACACCTTC | CASRYKGAEGASGYTF
once | TRBJ2-1 | NA | TRBV7-2 | TGTGCCAGCACCACCCCTAAGAACAATGAGCAGTTCTTC | CASTTPKNNEQFF
many | TRBJ2-7 | TRBD1 | TRBV20-1 | TGCAGTGCTAGAGGGGACAGGGGGCTCCTCGGGGACTACGAGCAGTACTTC | CSARGDRGLLGDYEQYF
few | TRBJ2-5 | NA | TRBV7-2 | TGTGCCAGCACCCCGGGGGCCAGTCTCCAAGAGACCCAGTACTTC | CASTPGASLQETQYF
many | TRBJ2-4 | NA | TRBV18 | TGTGCCAGCTCACCACCGAACGGGAACGGCATTCAGTACTTC | CASSPPNGNGIQYF
many | TRBJ1-5 | NA | TRBV7-8 | TGTGCCAGCAGCTTCGATAGAACTAACCCTAATCAGCCCCAGCATTTT | CASSFDRTNPNQPQHF
few | TRBJ2-1 | NA | TRBV5-1 | TGCGCCAGCAGCCCGAGGACAGCTAGCTCCTACAATGAGCAGTTCTTC | CASSPRTASSYNEQFF
many | TRBJ2-5 | NA | TRBV15 | TGTGCCACCAGCAGCCGAAAGACGACCCAGTACTTC | CATSSRKTTQYF
many | TRBJ2-2 | NA | TRBV5-1 | TGCGCCAGCAGCTTGGGAAGTACCGGGGAGCTGTTTTTT | CASSLGSTGELFF